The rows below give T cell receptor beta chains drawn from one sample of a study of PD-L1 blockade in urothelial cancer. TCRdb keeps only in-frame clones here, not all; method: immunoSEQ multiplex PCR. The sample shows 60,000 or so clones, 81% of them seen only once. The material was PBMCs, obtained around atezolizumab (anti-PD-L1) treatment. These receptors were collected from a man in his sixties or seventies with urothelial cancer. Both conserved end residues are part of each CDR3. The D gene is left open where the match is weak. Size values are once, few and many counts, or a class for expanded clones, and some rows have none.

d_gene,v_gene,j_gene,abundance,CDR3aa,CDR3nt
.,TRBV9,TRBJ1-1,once,CASSVAGAGTEAFF,TGTGCCAGCAGCGTAGCAGGGGCTGGCACTGAAGCTTTCTTT
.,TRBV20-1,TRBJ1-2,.,CSAGAAGHAF,TGCAGTGCCGGCGCGGCAGGGCACGCCTTC
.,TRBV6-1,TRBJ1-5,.,CASSEGRGGQPQHF,TGTGCCAGCAGTGAAGGCAGAGGGGGTCAGCCCCAGCATTTT
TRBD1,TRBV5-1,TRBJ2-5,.,CASSSSGQAVETQYF,TGCGCCAGCAGCTCGTCGGGACAGGCGGTAGAGACCCAGTACTTC
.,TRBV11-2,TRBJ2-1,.,CASSSTGSYNEQFF,TGTGCCAGCAGCTCGACAGGCTCCTACAATGAGCAGTTCTTC
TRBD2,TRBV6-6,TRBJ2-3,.,CASSYSDGGGHTQYF,TGTGCCAGCAGTTACTCGGACGGGGGGGGGCATACGCAGTATTTT
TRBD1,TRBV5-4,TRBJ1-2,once,CASSLVRGTAYGYTF,TGTGCCAGCAGCTTGGTCAGGGGGACAGCATATGGCTACACCTTC
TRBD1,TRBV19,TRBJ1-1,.,CASSAGQGAKAFF,TGTGCCAGTAGTGCGGGACAGGGGGCAAAAGCTTTCTTT
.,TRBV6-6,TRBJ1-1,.,CASSYPATVSTEAFF,TGTGCCAGCAGTTACCCGGCGACTGTGAGCACTGAAGCTTTCTTT
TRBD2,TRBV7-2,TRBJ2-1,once,CASSLQGTINNEQFF,TGTGCCAGCAGCCTCCAAGGGACTATTAACAATGAGCAGTTCTTC
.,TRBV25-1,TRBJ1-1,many,CASSSLGGGIDTEAFF,TGTGCCAGCAGCTCCTTGGGGGGAGGGATAGACACTGAAGCTTTCTTT
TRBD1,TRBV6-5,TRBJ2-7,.,CASSDRGYYEQYF,TGTGCCAGCAGTGACAGGGGATACTACGAGCAGTACTTC
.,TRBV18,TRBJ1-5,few,CASSPPGGQPQHF,TGTGCCAGCTCACCACCGGGGGGTCAGCCCCAGCATTTT
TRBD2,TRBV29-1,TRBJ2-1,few,CSVERGGEQFF,TGCAGCGTTGAACGGGGGGGTGAGCAGTTCTTC
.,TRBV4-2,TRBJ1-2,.,CASSPDRISYGYTF,TGTGCCAGCAGCCCAGACAGGATTTCCTATGGCTACACCTTC
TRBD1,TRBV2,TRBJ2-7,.,CASTGLQGSGEQYF,TGTGCCAGCACCGGATTACAGGGGAGCGGCGAGCAGTACTTC
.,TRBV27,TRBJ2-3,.,CASSLFITDTQYF,TGTGCCAGCAGTTTATTCATCACAGATACGCAGTATTTT
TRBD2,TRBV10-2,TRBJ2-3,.,CATLSGRTADTQYF,TGCGCCACCCTTAGCGGGAGAACGGCGGATACGCAGTATTTT
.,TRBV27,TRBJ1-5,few,CASSKTPNGNQPQHF,TGTGCCAGCAGTAAGACTCCTAATGGCAATCAGCCCCAGCATTTT
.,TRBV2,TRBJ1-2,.,CASSESVTHIYGYTF,TGTGCCAGCAGTGAAAGCGTGACTCACATATATGGCTACACCTTC
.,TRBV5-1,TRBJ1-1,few,CASSLEGAEAFF,TGCGCCAGCAGCTTGGAGGGGGCTGAAGCTTTCTTT
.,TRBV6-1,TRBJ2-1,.,CASSDQKGGTVLEQFF,TGTGCCAGCAGTGACCAAAAGGGCGGGACAGTCTTAGAGCAGTTCTTC
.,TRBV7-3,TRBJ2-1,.,CASSLSGYNEQFF,TGTGCCAGCAGCTTATCCGGTTACAATGAGCAGTTCTTC
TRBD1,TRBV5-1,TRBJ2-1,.,CASSPRGSPYNEQFF,TGCGCCAGCAGCCCCAGGGGGTCCCCCTACAATGAGCAGTTCTTC
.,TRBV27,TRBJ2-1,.,CASSFNSFGGNEQFF,TGTGCCAGCAGTTTTAATTCTTTCGGGGGTAATGAGCAGTTCTTC
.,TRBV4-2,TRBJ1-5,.,CASSRAGSNQPQHF,TGTGCCAGCAGCCGGGCTGGGAGCAATCAGCCCCAGCATTTT
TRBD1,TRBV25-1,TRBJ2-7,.,CASSSQGQGEGEQYF,TGTGCCAGCAGTTCCCAGGGACAGGGGGAAGGGGAGCAGTACTTC
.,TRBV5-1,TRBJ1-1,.,CASSFGGETEAFF,TGCGCCAGCAGCTTCGGAGGGGAGACTGAAGCTTTCTTT
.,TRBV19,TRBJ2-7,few,CASSISTSYEQYF,TGTGCCAGTAGTATTTCGACATCCTACGAGCAGTACTTC
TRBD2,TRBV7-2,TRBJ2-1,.,CASSLGLAGEMGQFF,TGTGCCAGCAGCCTGGGACTAGCGGGGGAGATGGGGCAGTTCTTC
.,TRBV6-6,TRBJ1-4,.,CASSYSTGGKVEKLFF,TGTGCCAGCAGTTACTCGACCGGGGGAAAAGTTGAAAAACTGTTTTTT
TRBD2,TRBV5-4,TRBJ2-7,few,CASSAWDQRGGSEQYF,TGTGCCAGCAGCGCGTGGGACCAGCGGGGGGGAAGTGAGCAGTACTTC
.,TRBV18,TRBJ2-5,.,CASSLTQETQYF,TGTGCCAGCTCACTAACTCAAGAGACCCAGTACTTC
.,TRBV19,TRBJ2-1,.,CASSMATTNEQFF,TGTGCCAGTAGTATGGCGACTACGAATGAGCAGTTCTTC
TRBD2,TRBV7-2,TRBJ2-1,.,CASSLSLAGLGSYNEQFF,TGTGCCAGCAGCTTATCACTAGCGGGTTTAGGCTCCTACAATGAGCAGTTCTTC
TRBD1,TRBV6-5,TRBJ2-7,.,CASSYGWDRSSYEQYF,TGTGCCAGCAGTTACGGTTGGGACAGGAGCTCCTACGAGCAGTACTTC
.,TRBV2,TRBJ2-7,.,CASSEQRSSYEQYF,TGTGCCAGCAGTGAACAACGGAGCTCCTACGAGCAGTACTTC
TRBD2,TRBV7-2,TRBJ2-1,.,CASSLFLVTSDNEQFF,TGTGCCAGCAGCTTATTCCTCGTGACTAGCGACAATGAGCAGTTCTTC
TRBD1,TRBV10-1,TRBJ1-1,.,CASPPLAGQPNTEAFF,TGCGCCAGCCCACCCCTCGCGGGACAGCCGAACACTGAAGCTTTCTTT
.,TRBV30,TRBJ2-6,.,CAWSQTDSGANVLTF,TGTGCCTGGAGTCAAACAGACTCTGGGGCCAACGTCCTGACTTTC
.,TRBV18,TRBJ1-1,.,CASSPRRDSNTEAFF,TGTGCCAGCTCACCACGCAGGGATTCGAACACTGAAGCTTTCTTT
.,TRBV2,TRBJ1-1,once,CASSVERSGTEAFF,TGTGCCAGCAGTGTGGAGCGGTCGGGTACTGAAGCTTTCTTT
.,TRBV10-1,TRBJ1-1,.,CASSPTRNTEAFF,TGCGCCAGCAGTCCGACTAGGAACACTGAAGCTTTCTTT
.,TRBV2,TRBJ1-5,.,CASSEDRVGQPQHF,TGTGCCAGCAGTGAAGACAGGGTAGGTCAGCCCCAGCATTTT
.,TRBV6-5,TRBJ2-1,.,CASSYTGGDYNEQFF,TGTGCCAGCAGTTACACAGGGGGGGATTACAATGAGCAGTTCTTC
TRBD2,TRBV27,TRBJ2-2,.,CASSFTSGRTGELFF,TGTGCCAGCAGTTTCACTAGCGGGAGGACCGGGGAGCTGTTTTTT
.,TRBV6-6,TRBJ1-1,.,CASSHTQVNTEAFF,TGTGCCAGCTCACACACTCAGGTGAACACTGAAGCTTTCTTT
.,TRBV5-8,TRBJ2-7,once,CASSLRTSYEQYF,TGTGCCAGCAGCTTGCGGACTTCATACGAGCAGTACTTC
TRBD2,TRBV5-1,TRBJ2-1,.,CASSFGLAGGVVGDEQFF,TGCGCCAGCAGCTTTGGGCTAGCGGGAGGAGTGGTTGGCGATGAGCAGTTCTTC
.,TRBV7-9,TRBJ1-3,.,CASSPPTGNTIYF,TGTGCCAGCAGCCCGCCCACAGGAAACACCATATATTTT
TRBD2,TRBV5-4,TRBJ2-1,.,CASSLLAGDYNEQFF,TGTGCCAGCAGCTTGCTAGCGGGAGACTACAATGAGCAGTTCTTC
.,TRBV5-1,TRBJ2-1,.,CASSLGQSNEQFF,TGCGCCAGCAGCTTGGGACAAAGCAATGAGCAGTTCTTC
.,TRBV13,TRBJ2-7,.,CASSKGGGKGYEQYF,TGTGCCAGCAGCAAGGGGGGGGGCAAGGGCTACGAGCAGTACTTC
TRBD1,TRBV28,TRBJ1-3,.,CASSETGQGLNTIYF,TGTGCCAGCAGCGAGACCGGACAGGGGCTGAACACCATATATTTT
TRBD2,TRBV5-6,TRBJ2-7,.,CASSLGGREQYF,TGTGCCAGCAGCTTGGGCGGGAGAGAGCAGTACTTC
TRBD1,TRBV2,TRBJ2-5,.,CASRSRDRVRETQYF,TGTGCCAGCAGGTCCCGGGACAGGGTGCGAGAGACCCAGTACTTC
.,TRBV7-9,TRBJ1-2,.,CASSLRGYGYTF,TGTGCCAGCAGCTTACGGGGATATGGCTACACCTTC
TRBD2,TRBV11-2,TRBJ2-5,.,CASSRNPGSGGTQYF,TGTGCCAGCAGCCGTAACCCGGGCTCGGGGGGGACCCAGTACTTC
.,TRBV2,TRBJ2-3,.,CASRNSGTPSTDTQYF,TGTGCCAGCAGAAACTCAGGGACTCCAAGCACAGATACGCAGTATTTT
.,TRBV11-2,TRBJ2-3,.,CASSLDLGGVLYF,TGTGCCAGCAGCTTAGATCTTGGCGGGGTGCTGTATTTT